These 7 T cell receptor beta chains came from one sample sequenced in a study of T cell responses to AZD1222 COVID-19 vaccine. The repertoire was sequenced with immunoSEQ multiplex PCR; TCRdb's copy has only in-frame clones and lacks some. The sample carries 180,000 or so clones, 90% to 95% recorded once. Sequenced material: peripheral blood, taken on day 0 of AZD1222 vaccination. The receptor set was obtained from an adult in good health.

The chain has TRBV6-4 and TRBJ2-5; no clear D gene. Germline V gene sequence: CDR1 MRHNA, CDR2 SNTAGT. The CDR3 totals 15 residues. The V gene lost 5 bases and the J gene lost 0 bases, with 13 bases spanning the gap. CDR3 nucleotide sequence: TGTGCCAGCAGTCCCCGACCAGGCGACCAAGAGACCCAGTACTTC. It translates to CASSPRPGDQETQYF.

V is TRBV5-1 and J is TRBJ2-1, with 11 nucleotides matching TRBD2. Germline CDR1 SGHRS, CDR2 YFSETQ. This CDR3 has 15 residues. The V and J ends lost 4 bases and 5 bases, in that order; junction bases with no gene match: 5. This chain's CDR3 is CASSNPGLADNEQFF. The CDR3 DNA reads TGCGCCAGCAGCAACCCGGGACTAGCGGACAATGAGCAGTTCTTC.

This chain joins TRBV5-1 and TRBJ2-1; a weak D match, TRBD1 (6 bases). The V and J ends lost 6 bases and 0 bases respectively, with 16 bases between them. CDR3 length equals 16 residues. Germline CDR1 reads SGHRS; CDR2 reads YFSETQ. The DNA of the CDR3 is TGCGCCAGCACCGAATGGACAGCCAGCTCCTACAATGAGCAGTTCTTC. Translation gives CASTEWTASSYNEQFF.

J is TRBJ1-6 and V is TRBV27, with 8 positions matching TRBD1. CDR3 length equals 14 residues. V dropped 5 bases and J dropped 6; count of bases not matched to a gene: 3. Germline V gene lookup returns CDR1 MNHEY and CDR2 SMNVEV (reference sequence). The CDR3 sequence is CASSIDRGNSPLHF. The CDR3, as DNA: TGTGCCAGCAGTATCGACAGGGGTAATTCACCCCTCCACTTT.

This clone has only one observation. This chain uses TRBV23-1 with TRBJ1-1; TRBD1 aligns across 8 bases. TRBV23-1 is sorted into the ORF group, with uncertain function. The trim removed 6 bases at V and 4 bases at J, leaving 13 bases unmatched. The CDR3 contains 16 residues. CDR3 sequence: CASRLPVQGDRTEAFF. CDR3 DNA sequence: TGCGCCAGCAGGCTACCCGTACAGGGGGATCGCACTGAAGCTTTCTTT.

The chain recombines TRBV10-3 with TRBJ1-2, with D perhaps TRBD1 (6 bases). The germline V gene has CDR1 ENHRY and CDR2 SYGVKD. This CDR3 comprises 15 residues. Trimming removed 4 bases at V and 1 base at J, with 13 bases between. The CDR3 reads CAISGWTADNYGYTF. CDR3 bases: TGTGCCATCAGTGGGTGGACAGCCGATAACTATGGCTACACCTTC.

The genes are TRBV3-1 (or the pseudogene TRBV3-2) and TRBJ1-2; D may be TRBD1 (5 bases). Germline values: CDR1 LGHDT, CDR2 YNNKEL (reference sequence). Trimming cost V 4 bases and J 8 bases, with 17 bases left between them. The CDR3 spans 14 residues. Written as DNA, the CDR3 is TGTGCCAGCAGCCCGTCCGGGACTGGGAGAGGCTACACCTTC. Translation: CASSPSGTGRGYTF.